The clone carrying this TCR beta chain has a single count. Trimming stripped 4 bases from V and 5 bases from J, with 11 bases between. Germline CDR1 LGHNA, CDR2 YSLEER. The CDR3 is 14 amino acids. The PCR had 60 Vbeta and 13 Jbeta primers. Profiling relied on immunoSEQ multiplex PCR, and the TCRdb table lists in-frame clones only, not all of them. The data hold more than 150,000 clones, with about 90% observed a single time. The source of the sample is a study of cytomegalovirus exposure and HLA in healthy donors. The receptor's source is a girl under two years old in good health and CMV-seronegative. The J gene is TRBJ2-2, the V gene TRBV4-3; D ambiguous. Sequencing was done on a sample of PBMCs. The DNA of the CDR3 is TGCGCCAGCAGCCCTGGTCGGGTTACCGGGGAGCTGTTTTTT. Its protein is CASSPGRVTGELFF.